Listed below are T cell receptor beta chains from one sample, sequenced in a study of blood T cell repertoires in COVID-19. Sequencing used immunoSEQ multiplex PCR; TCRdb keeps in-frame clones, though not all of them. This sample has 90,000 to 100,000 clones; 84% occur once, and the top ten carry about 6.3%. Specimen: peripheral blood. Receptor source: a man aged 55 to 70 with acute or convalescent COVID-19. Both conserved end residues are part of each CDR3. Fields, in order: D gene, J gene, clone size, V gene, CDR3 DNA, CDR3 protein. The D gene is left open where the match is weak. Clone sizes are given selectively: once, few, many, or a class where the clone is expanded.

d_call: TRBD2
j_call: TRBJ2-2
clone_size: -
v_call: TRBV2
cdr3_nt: TGTGCCAGCAGTGGGGGACTAGCGGGGACCGGGGAGCTGTTTTTT
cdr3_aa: CASSGGLAGTGELFF

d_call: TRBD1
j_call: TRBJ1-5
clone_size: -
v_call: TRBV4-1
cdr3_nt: TGCGCCAGCAGCCCGGGACAGGGAGTTCAGCCCCAGCATTTT
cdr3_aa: CASSPGQGVQPQHF

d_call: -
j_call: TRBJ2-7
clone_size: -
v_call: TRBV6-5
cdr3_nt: TGTGCCAGCAGTTCCCCCCTGGGGGCGCTCCACGAGCAGTACTTC
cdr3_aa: CASSSPLGALHEQYF

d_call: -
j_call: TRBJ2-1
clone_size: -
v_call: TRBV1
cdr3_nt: TGCACCAGCATAGGACTAGCGGGGGGGAGCTCCTACAATGAGCAGTTCTTC
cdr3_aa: CTSIGLAGGSSYNEQFF

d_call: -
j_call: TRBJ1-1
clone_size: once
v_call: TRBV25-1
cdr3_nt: TGTGCCAGCAGGGGGGAGGGAACTGAAGCTTTCTTT
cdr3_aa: CASRGEGTEAFF

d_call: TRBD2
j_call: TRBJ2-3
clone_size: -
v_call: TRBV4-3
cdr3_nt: TGCGCCAGCAGCCAAGATCCCACGGTAGCGGGACGCACAGATACGCAGTATTTT
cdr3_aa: CASSQDPTVAGRTDTQYF

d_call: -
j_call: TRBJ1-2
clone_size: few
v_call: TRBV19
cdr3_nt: TGTGCCAGTAGTATCAACAGTCCAGATGGCTACACCTTC
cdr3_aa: CASSINSPDGYTF

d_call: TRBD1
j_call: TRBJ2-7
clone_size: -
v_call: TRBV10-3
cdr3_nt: TGTGCCATCACTACAGGGGGCTCCTACGAGCAGTACTTC
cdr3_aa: CAITTGGSYEQYF

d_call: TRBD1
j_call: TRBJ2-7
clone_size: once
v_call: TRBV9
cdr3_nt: TGTGCCAGCAGCCCACACGGGACAGGGGGCGAGTCTGACGAGCAGTACTTC
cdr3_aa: CASSPHGTGGESDEQYF

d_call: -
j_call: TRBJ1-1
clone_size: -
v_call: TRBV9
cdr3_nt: TGTGCCAGCAGCTTTCAGACAGCCAACACTGAAGCTTTCTTT
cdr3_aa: CASSFQTANTEAFF

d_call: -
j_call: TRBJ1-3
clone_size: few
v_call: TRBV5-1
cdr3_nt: TGCGCCAGCAGCGCTTTAGGGGCGGGAAACACCATATATTTT
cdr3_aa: CASSALGAGNTIYF

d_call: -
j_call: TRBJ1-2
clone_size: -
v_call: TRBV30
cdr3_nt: TGTGCCTGGAGAGACGGGAGTTCCTATGGCTACACCTTC
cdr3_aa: CAWRDGSSYGYTF

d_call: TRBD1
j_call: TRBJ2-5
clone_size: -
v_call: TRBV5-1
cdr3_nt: TGCGCCAGCAGCCCTGGACAGGGCCTACGGAAAGAGACCCAGTACTTC
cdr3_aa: CASSPGQGLRKETQYF

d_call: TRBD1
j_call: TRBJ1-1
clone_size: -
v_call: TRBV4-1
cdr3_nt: TGCGCCAGCAGCCAAATGACAGGGGTGAACACTGAAGCTTTCTTT
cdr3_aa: CASSQMTGVNTEAFF

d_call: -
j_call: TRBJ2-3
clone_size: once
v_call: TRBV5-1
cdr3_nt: TGCGCCAGCAAAGGTCGTGCAGGGTCCACAGATACGCAGTATTTT
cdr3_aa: CASKGRAGSTDTQYF

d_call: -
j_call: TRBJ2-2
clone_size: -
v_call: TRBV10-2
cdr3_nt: TGCGCCAGCATGAAGGGGTCGAACACCGGGGAGCTGTTTTTT
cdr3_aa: CASMKGSNTGELFF

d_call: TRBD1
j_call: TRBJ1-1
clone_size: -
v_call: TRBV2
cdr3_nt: TGTGCCAGCAGTGAATTGACAGGGACTAGGAACACTGAAGCTTTCTTT
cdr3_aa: CASSELTGTRNTEAFF

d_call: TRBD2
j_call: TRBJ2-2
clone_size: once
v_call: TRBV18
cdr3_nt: TGTGCCAGCTCACCACCGGGCGGGAGGAACACCGGGGAGCTGTTTTTT
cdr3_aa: CASSPPGGRNTGELFF

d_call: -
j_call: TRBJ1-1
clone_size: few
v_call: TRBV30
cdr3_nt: TGTGCCTGGAGTGTGGGGGGAAGGACTGAAGCTTTCTTT
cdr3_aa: CAWSVGGRTEAFF

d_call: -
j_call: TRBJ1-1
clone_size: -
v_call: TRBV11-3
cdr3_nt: TGTGCCAGCAGCTTCAGGGGTAGCCCTGAAGCTTTCTTT
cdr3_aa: CASSFRGSPEAFF

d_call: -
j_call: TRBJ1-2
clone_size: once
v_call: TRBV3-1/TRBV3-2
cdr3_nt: TGTGCCAGCAGCCAAGACTCAGGGGCTCTATACTATGGCTACACCTTC
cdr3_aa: CASSQDSGALYYGYTF

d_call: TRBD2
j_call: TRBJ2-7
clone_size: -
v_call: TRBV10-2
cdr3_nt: TGCGCCAGCAGTGAGACTAGCGGGGGGCCCTACGAGCAGTACTTC
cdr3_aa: CASSETSGGPYEQYF

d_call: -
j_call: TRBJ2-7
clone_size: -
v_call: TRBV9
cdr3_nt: TGTGCCAGCAGCGTCAGCCAGGAAATCTACGAGCAGTACTTC
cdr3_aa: CASSVSQEIYEQYF

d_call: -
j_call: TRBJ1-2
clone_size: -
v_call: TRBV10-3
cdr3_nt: TGTGCCAGCACCCCCGACAGGTCTAACTATGGCTACACCTTC
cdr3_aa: CASTPDRSNYGYTF

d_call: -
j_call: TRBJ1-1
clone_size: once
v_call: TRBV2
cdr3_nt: TGTGCCAGCAGAGTTCGAGTTCCGAACACTGAAGCTTTCTTT
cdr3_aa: CASRVRVPNTEAFF

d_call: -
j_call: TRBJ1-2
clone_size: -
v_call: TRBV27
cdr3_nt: TGTGCCAGCAGTTTTGGGGGGTCTAACTATGGCTACACCTTC
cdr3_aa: CASSFGGSNYGYTF

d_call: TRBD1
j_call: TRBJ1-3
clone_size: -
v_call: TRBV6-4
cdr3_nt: TGTGCCAGCAGTGACCTGGGACAGTTCTATGGAAACACCATATATTTT
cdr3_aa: CASSDLGQFYGNTIYF

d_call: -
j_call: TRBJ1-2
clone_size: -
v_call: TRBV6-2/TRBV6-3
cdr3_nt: TGTGCCAGCAGTGACACATCTAACTATGGCTACACCTTC
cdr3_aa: CASSDTSNYGYTF

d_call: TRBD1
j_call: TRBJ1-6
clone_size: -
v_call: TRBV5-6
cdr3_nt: TGTGCCAGCAGCTATGGGACAGGTCATAATTCACCCCTCCACTTT
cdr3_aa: CASSYGTGHNSPLHF

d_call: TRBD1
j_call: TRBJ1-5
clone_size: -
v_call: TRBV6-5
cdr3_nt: TGTGCCAGCAGTCCACTCGGACAGGGTGAACAGCCCCAGCATTTT
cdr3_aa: CASSPLGQGEQPQHF

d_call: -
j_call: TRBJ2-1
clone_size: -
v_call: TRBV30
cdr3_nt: TGTGCCTGGAGTGTAGGAGGTGTCAATGAGCAGTTCTTC
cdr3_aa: CAWSVGGVNEQFF

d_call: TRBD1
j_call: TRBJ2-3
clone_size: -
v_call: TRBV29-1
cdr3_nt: TGCAGCGTGGGACAGATTTCTAGCACAGATACGCAGTATTTT
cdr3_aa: CSVGQISSTDTQYF

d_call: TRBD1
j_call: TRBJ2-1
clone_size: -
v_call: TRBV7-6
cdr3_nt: TGTGCCAGCACAAGACAGGGGGCTGATGAGCAGTTCTTC
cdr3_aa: CASTRQGADEQFF

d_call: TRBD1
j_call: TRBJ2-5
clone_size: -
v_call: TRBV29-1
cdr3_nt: TGCAGCGTTCAACCCCGGGACAGGGTGGGAGAGACCCAGTACTTC
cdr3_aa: CSVQPRDRVGETQYF

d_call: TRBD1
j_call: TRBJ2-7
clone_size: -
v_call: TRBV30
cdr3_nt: TGTGCCTGGAGTGTGGGGACAGGGCCCCACGAGCAGTACTTC
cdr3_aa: CAWSVGTGPHEQYF

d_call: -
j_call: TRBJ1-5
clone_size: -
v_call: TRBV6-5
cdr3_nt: TGTGCCAGCAGGTCAACAGGCTCGGGCAATCAGCCCCAGCATTTT
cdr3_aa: CASRSTGSGNQPQHF

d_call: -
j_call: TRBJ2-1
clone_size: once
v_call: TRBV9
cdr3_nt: TGTGCCAGCAGCGCTACTAGAGTGACCTACAATGAGCAGTTCTTC
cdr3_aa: CASSATRVTYNEQFF

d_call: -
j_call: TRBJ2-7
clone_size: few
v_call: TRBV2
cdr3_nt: TGTGCCAGCAGTGAGAACAGGTTAGGGCACGAGCAGTACTTC
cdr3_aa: CASSENRLGHEQYF

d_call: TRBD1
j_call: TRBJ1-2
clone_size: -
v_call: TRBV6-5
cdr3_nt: TGTGCCAGCAGCGACAGGGCCTATGGCTACACCTTC
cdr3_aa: CASSDRAYGYTF

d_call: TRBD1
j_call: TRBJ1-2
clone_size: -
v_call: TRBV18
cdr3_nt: TGTGCCAGCTCACCACTATCGGACAGGGCTTTGGACGGCTACACCTTC
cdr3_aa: CASSPLSDRALDGYTF

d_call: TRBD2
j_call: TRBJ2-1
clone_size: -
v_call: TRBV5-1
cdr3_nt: TGCGCCAGCAGCTCGATGATAGCGGGGGGAGGCAATGAGCAGTTCTTC
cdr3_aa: CASSSMIAGGGNEQFF

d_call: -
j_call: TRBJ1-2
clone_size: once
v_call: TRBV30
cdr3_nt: TGTGCCTGGAGTGGGGGAGGGCGCGGCTACACCTTC
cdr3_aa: CAWSGGGRGYTF